The TCR beta chain under discussion was sequenced for a study of blood T cells in healthy people across ages. Worth noting for this clonotype: Its specificity is unknown.

Then a second PCR, running about 6 to 11 cycles, was carried out with a sample-barcoded 5' primer and a J-beta primer mix. In TCRdb, the 5' RACE reads were re-called with MiXCR into one record per CDR3 protein. The repertoire holds more than 1.4 million distinct CDR3 sequences, with 42% as singletons. Individuals who donated were healthy Caucasians from Russia aged roughly 6 to 90. PBMCs numbering at least 6 million were isolated per sample. Total RNA was isolated from each sample in quantities of at least 6 micrograms. Notes on the study in general: The fall in TCR beta diversity per million T cells was roughly linear with age.

The material sequenced was blood. This TCR was recovered from a woman aged 18-29 years in good health.

CDR3 DNA sequence: TGTGCCAGCAGTGCCGTGGGGGGGGTGTCCTACAATGAGCAGTACTTC. Protein sequence: CASSAVGGVSYNEQYF. The chain links TRBV2 to TRBJ2-1; TRBD2 matches 7 bases. The tail of the sequence fits TRBJ2-7 better, so the J call may be wrong. The germline gives CDR1 SNHLY, CDR2 FYNNEI. The CDR3 has 16 residues.